This TCR beta chain was captured in a study of regulatory T cells in long-lasting Graves disease. Study-wide results and limits: In persistent patients, shared public clonotypes (around 2,500) outnumbered those in new patients (about 1,000). Persistent disease preferred TRBV28, TRBJ1-2 and TRBJ2-5.

CDR1 and CDR2 (germline): MNHEY, SVGAGI. The V and J ends lost 4 bases and 7 bases respectively, with 13 bases between them. The CDR3 spans 13 residues. This sample's time point: persistent/refractory GD, antithyroid drugs over 5 years with positive TRAb. Researchers made the TCR library from RNA that was extracted from PBMCs. Assembly of TCR beta libraries relied on iRepertoire HTBI primers together with Arm-PCR of CDR3 regions. Original methodology: Analysis of the samples identified 60 to 75 TRBV and 13 to 15 TRBJ segments. TCRdb redid the calling of the multiplex PCR reads with MiXCR, one entry per CDR3 protein. These V and J calls rely on TCRdb rather than the paper's analysis. The sample records 650,000 to 850,000 distinct CDR3 sequences, about 30% being singletons. As to this clonotype: The target antigen is unknown.

The TCR sequence derives from a female donor with Graves disease. The chain carries TRBV6-5 and TRBJ1-1, with D possibly TRBD1 on 6 matching bases. The sample consisted of peripheral blood mononuclear cells (PBMCs), taken when the disease was refractory, from a patient treated with antithyroid drugs. The CDR3: CASSSRTGIEAFF. The CDR3 DNA reads TGTGCCAGCAGTTCCCGAACAGGGATTGAAGCTTTCTTT.